The clone carrying this T cell receptor beta chain showed up many times. Its antigen is as yet unknown. This sample is drawn from a study of response to subunit inactivated influenza vaccine. A single record per CDR3 protein comes from TCRdb applying MiXCR to the RT-PCR reads. The sample carries 500,000 to 600,000 distinct CDR3 sequences, 11% to 15% recorded once. Study-level findings and limits: Each seasonal flu vaccination may recruit only limited new T cells, authors suggested.

The CDR3 is 16 amino acids. Trimming removed 6 bases at V and 0 bases at J, with 15 bases between. The sequencing used PBMCs from blood, collected roughly 13 days after vaccination. The chain is built from TRBV12-3 or TRBV12-4 and TRBJ1-3, with D possibly TRBD1 on 5 matching bases. This sequence was found in a man aged 50-59 years who received an inactivated influenza vaccine. The CDR3, as DNA: TGTGCCAGCAGCCGGGGGTGGTCCTTCTCTGGAAACACCATATATTTT. Translated: CASSRGWSFSGNTIYF.